The 15 T cell receptor beta chains presented below share a single source sample, sequenced in a study of cytomegalovirus exposure and HLA in healthy donors. The assay was immunoSEQ multiplex PCR, and TCRdb's table has in-frame clones only and misses some. Here the sample spans approximately 150,000 clones, about nine tenths being singletons. Sequencing was done on a sample of PBMCs. Source of these receptors: a man between 18 and 29 years old in good health and CMV-seronegative.

V gene TRBV10-3 combines with J gene TRBJ2-2; 11 bases agree with TRBD2. CDR1 ENHRY and CDR2 SYGVKD come from the germline V gene. V lost 6 bases, J lost 3 bases, and 6 bases stayed unmatched. The CDR3 contains 16 residues. The CDR3 nucleotides read TGTGCCATCAGGGCGACTAGCGGGGTCCACACCGGGGAGCTGTTTTTT. Protein sequence: CAIRATSGVHTGELFF.

This rearrangement joins TRBV27 to TRBJ2-5; TRBD2 aligns across 12 bases. V shed 5 bases and J 1 base; nucleotides not matched to a gene: 11. From germline, CDR1 is MNHEY and CDR2 SMNVEV (reference sequence). The CDR3 runs to 18 residues. This CDR3 is CASSPSLAGGPSQETQYF. The DNA of the CDR3 is TGTGCCAGCAGTCCCTCGCTAGCGGGAGGGCCTAGCCAAGAGACCCAGTACTTC.

In its sample, this clone was seen a few times. DNA of the CDR3: TGTGCCAGCAGCTTAACACCTGGGGCCAACGTCCTGACTTTC. It specifies CASSLTPGANVLTF. V usage is TRBV7-8 and J usage is TRBJ2-6; D ambiguous. Per the germline V gene, CDR1 is SGHVS and CDR2 is FQNEAQ. This CDR3 contains 14 residues. V gave up 2 bases and J gave up 2 bases, with 4 bases separating them.

The V and J genes are TRBV6-1 and TRBJ2-2; D gene ambiguous. The CDR3 is 15 residues long. CDR1 MNHNS and CDR2 SASEGT come from the germline V gene. Between the trimmed V and J ends, which lost 4 bases and 6 bases, there was a span of 15 bases. The CDR3 spells CASSVLEPAAGELFF. The DNA for the CDR3 is TGTGCCAGCAGTGTCCTCGAACCGGCGGCCGGGGAGCTGTTTTTT.

The chain employs TRBV5-6 and TRBJ1-1; D possibly corresponds to TRBD1 (5 bases). The germline V gene encodes CDR1 SGHDT and CDR2 YYEEEE. V dropped 0 bases and J dropped 2 bases, with 8 bases sitting between them. This CDR3 comprises 14 residues. CDR3 region: CASSLGGRNTEAFF. The CDR3 nucleotides are TGTGCCAGCAGCTTGGGGGGCAGAAACACTGAAGCTTTCTTT.

The V and J genes are TRBV7-3 and TRBJ2-1; 12 bases match TRBD1. This CDR3 spans 14 amino acids. V lost 2 bases, J lost 8 bases, and 1 base stayed unmatched. Germline-derived CDR1 and CDR2 are SGHTA and FQGTGA. CDR3 DNA: TGTGCCAGCAGCTTAGGGGACAGGGGGCATGAGCAGTTCTTC. Protein: CASSLGDRGHEQFF.

This clone was recorded once. The chain is built from TRBV7-9 and TRBJ1-2; tentative D call: TRBD1 (5 bases). V lost 4 bases to trimming and J lost 1 base, with 7 bases between them. Per the germline V gene, CDR1 is SEHNR and CDR2 is FQNEAQ (reference sequence). CDR3 length: 13 residues. CDR3 bases: TGTGCCAGCAGCTCGACAGATAACTATGGCTACACCTTC. Translation gives CASSSTDNYGYTF.

This sequence joins TRBV11-3 and TRBJ2-2, with 7 bases lining up with TRBD1. Germline assignment: CDR1 SGHNT and CDR2 YENEEA. V lost 1 base and J lost 5; bases outside the gene matches: 4. The CDR3 length is 15 residues. DNA of the CDR3: TGTGCCAGCAGCTTAGCCAACAGGGGAACCGGGGAGCTGTTTTTT. Protein sequence: CASSLANRGTGELFF.

Comments on this clone: One end of the junction is discordant with germline, which a read error may explain. The CDR3 is CASSQVELAGGEEYF. The CDR3 DNA sequence: TGCGCCAGCAGCCAAGTCGAACTAGCGGGGGGCGAGGAGTACTTC. The chain employs TRBV4-1 and TRBJ2-7; 12 bases are a match to TRBD2. CDR1 and CDR2 (germline): MGHRA, YSYEKL. CDR3 length: 15 residues.

The chain uses TRBV5-1 and TRBJ2-1; D is possibly TRBD1 (6 bases). Trimming removed 0 bases from V and 8 bases from J, with 12 bases in between. Looked up from germline, CDR1 is SGHRS and CDR2 is YFSETQ. The CDR3 extends over 14 amino acids. CDR3: CASSLAVRGDEQFF. The CDR3 nucleotides are TGCGCCAGCAGCTTGGCGGTCAGGGGCGATGAGCAGTTCTTC.

This chain joins TRBV6-1 and TRBJ2-3; 7 bases fit TRBD2. The length of the CDR3 is 15 residues. V dropped 0 bases and J dropped 6; count of bases not matched to a gene: 6. Germline CDR1 and CDR2: MNHNS and SASEGT. The CDR3 bases are TGTGCCAGCAGTGAAGCGCCGAGCGGGGTGGATACGCAGTATTTT. This codes for CASSEAPSGVDTQYF.

The CDR3 region is CAVEGRGNQPQHF. CDR3 in DNA: TGTGCCGTGGAGGGCCGGGGAAATCAGCCCCAGCATTTT. The chain links TRBV6-1 to TRBJ1-5; D is ambiguous. V lost 11 bases and J 4 bases, leaving 15 bases between the germline ends. Germline values: CDR1 MNHNS, CDR2 SASEGT. The CDR3 sequence is 13 residues long.

This clone was seen more than once but under ten times. CDR3 coding DNA: TGTGCCAGCTCACCACCCTCTGAGGCAAACATTCAGTACTTC. It yields the protein CASSPPSEANIQYF. V gene TRBV18 combines with J gene TRBJ2-4; D is uncertain. Germline lookup yields CDR1 KGHSH and CDR2 LQKENI. CDR3 length: 14 amino acids. Deletions cut 0 bases from V and 6 bases from J, with 9 bases between.

The chain joins TRBV19 to TRBJ1-1; maybe TRBD1 (6 bases). With 7 bases removed from V and 3 bases from J, the gap between germline ends came to 12 bases. Germline loops: CDR1 LNHDA, CDR2 SQIVND (reference sequence). There are 13 residues in the CDR3. The DNA of the CDR3 is TGTGCCAGTAAGGACAGAACTTACACTGAAGCTTTCTTT. Amino acid sequence: CASKDRTYTEAFF.

This rearrangement joins TRBV19 to TRBJ2-5; D unresolved. The V gene's germline CDR1 is LNHDA and CDR2 SQIVND (reference sequence). The CDR3 sequence is 14 residues long. V lost 3 bases and J lost 5, with 13 bases in between. The CDR3, as DNA: TGTGCCAGTAGTATCCGGGTCTATGGCGAGACCCAGTACTTC. Translation: CASSIRVYGETQYF.